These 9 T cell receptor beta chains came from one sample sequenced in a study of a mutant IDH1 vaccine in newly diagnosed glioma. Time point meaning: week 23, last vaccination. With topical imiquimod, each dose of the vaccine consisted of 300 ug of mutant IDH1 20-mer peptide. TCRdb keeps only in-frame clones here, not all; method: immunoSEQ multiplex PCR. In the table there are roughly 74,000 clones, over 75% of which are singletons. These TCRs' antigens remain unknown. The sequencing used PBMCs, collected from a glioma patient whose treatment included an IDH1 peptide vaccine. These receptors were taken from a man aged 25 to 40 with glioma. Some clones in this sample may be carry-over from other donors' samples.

The CDR3 DNA is TGTGCCAGCAGGAGGGACAGGGGGAACACCGGGGAGCTGTTTTTT. Translated, it gives CASRRDRGNTGELFF. The V gene is TRBV2, the J gene TRBJ2-2; 10 bases agree with TRBD1. V was clipped by 6 bases and J by 1 base; unmatched bases: 2. This CDR3 is 15 amino acids long. The germline V gene has CDR1 SNHLY and CDR2 FYNNEI.

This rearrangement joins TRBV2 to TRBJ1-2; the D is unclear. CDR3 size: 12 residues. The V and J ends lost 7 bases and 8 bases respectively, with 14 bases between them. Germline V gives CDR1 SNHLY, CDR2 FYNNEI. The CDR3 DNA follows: TGTGCCAGCACTGGGGAGACTTTAGGCTACACCTTC. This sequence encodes CASTGETLGYTF.

The CDR3 coding sequence is TGTGCCAGTAGTAGCCGAGCCAAAAACATTCAGTACTTC. Amino acids: CASSSRAKNIQYF. The chain uses TRBV19 and TRBJ2-4; no reliable D call. Germline CDR1 and CDR2: LNHDA and SQIVND (reference sequence). V lost 4 bases and J 0 bases, leaving 4 bases between the germline ends. There are 13 residues in the CDR3.

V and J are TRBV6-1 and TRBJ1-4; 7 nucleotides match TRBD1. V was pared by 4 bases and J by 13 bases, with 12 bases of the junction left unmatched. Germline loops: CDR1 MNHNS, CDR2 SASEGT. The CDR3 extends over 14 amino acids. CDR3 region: CASSARTGGGGLFF. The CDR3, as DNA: TGTGCCAGCAGTGCCCGGACAGGTGGTGGGGGACTGTTTTTT.

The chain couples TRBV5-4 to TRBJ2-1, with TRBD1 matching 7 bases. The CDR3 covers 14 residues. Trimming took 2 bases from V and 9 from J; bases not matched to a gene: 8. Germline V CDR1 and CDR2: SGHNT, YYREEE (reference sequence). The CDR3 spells CASSFRAGGGEQFF. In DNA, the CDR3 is TGTGCCAGCAGCTTTAGGGCAGGGGGTGGTGAGCAGTTCTTC.

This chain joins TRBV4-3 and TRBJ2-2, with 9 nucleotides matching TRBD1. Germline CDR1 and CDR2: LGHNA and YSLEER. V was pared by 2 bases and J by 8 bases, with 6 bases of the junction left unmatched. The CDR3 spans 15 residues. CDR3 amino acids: CASSQYTGGLGELFF. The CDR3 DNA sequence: TGCGCCAGCAGCCAATATACAGGGGGCTTGGGGGAGCTGTTTTTT.

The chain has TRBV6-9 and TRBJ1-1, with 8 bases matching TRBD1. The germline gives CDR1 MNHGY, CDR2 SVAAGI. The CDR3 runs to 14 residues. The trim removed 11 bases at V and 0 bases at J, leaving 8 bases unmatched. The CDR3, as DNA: TGTGCCGCGGGACAGGCGCTTCTGAACACTGAAGCTTTCTTT. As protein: CAAGQALLNTEAFF.

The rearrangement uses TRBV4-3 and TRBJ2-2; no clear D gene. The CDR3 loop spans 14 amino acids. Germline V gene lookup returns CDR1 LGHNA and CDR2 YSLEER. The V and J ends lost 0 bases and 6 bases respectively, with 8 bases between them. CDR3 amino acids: CASSQEFWPGELFF. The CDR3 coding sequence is TGCGCCAGCAGCCAAGAATTCTGGCCCGGGGAGCTGTTTTTT.

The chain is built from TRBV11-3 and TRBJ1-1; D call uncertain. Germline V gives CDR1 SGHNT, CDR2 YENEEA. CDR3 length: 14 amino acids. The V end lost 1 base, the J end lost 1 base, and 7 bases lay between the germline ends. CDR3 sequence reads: CASSLGGTNTEAFF. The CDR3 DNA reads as TGTGCCAGCAGCTTAGGGGGAACGAACACTGAAGCTTTCTTT. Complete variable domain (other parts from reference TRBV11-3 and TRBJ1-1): EAGVVQSPRYKIIEKKQPVAFWCNPISGHNTLYWYLQNLGQGPELLIRYENEEAVDDSQLPKDRFSAERLKGVDSTLKIQPAELGDSAVYLCASSLGGTNTEAFFGQGTRLTVV.